A selection of T cell receptor beta chains follows, all from one sample in a study of cytomegalovirus exposure and HLA in healthy donors. Profiling relied on immunoSEQ multiplex PCR, and the TCRdb table lists in-frame clones only, not all of them. The sample shows about 150,000 clones, approximately 80% of them seen only once. The sequenced sample was PBMCs. The source is a woman between 50 and 59 years old in good health and CMV-seropositive. Each CDR3 is given with its conserved first and last residue. A D gene is named only where the DNA matches it firmly. A clone size is listed for some rows: how often the clone was seen (once, few, many), or a class if it is expanded.

TRBV6-1,TRBJ2-7,TRBD1,NA,CASERGTGGAYEQYF,TGTGCCAGTGAAAGAGGGACAGGGGGGGCCTACGAGCAGTACTTC
TRBV6-6,TRBJ2-7,NA,NA,CASSYSVTGYEQYF,TGTGCCAGCAGTTACTCAGTGACGGGCTACGAGCAGTACTTC
TRBV11-2,TRBJ1-1,TRBD1,NA,CASSLRGPRVAFF,TGTGCCAGCAGCTTAAGGGGGCCTCGAGTAGCTTTCTTT
TRBV2,TRBJ1-5,NA,NA,CASSDRGGGNQPQHF,TGTGCCAGCAGTGATAGGGGGGGCGGGAATCAGCCCCAGCATTTT
TRBV23-1,TRBJ1-1,NA,NA,CASSPSLRGVGNTEAFF,TGCGCCAGCAGTCCCTCACTTCGGGGGGTTGGTAACACTGAAGCTTTCTTT
TRBV15,TRBJ2-1,TRBD2,NA,CATSRPGLAGGQFF,TGTGCCACCAGCAGACCCGGACTAGCTGGTGGGCAGTTCTTC
TRBV28,TRBJ1-2,NA,NA,CATALQGPGYTF,TGTGCCACCGCCTTACAGGGCCCCGGCTACACCTTC
TRBV27,TRBJ2-7,NA,NA,CASSLYTGSYEQYF,TGTGCCAGCAGTTTATATACCGGGAGCTACGAGCAGTACTTC
TRBV4-1,TRBJ1-4,NA,NA,CASSQLGVATNEKLFF,TGCGCCAGCAGCCAACTCGGGGTTGCAACTAATGAAAAACTGTTTTTT
TRBV5-6,TRBJ1-1,TRBD1,NA,CASSPGQGLRTEAFF,TGTGCCAGCAGCCCGGGACAGGGTTTAAGGACTGAAGCTTTCTTT
TRBV5-6,TRBJ2-3,NA,NA,CASSLGRVLDTQYF,TGTGCCAGCAGCTTGGGGAGGGTTTTAGATACGCAGTATTTT
TRBV7-9,TRBJ2-5,TRBD1,NA,CASSPGQKETQYF,TGTGCCAGCAGCCCGGGACAGAAAGAGACCCAGTACTTC
TRBV7-2,TRBJ1-5,NA,few,CASSLKGGLHQPQHF,TGTGCCAGCAGCTTAAAGGGGGGGCTACATCAGCCCCAGCATTTT
TRBV9,TRBJ2-1,NA,NA,CASNTGTAYNEQFF,TGTGCCAGCAACACCGGGACTGCCTACAATGAGCAGTTCTTC
TRBV6-1,TRBJ2-7,NA,NA,CASSELATVGSEQYF,TGTGCCAGCAGTGAATTAGCCACGGTTGGGAGCGAGCAGTACTTC
TRBV19,TRBJ1-1,NA,NA,CASTGVAFF,TGTGCCAGTACAGGGGTAGCTTTCTTT
TRBV5-6,TRBJ2-7,TRBD1,NA,CASSINRGPSYEQYF,TGTGCCAGCAGCATAAACAGGGGGCCCTCCTACGAGCAGTACTTC
TRBV25-1,TRBJ2-1,NA,NA,CASSESGAHSGEQFF,TGTGCCAGCAGTGAAAGTGGGGCCCATTCAGGGGAGCAGTTCTTC
TRBV5-1,TRBJ2-1,NA,NA,CASSHDLSYNEQFF,TGCGCCAGCAGCCACGACTTGTCCTACAATGAGCAGTTCTTC
TRBV29-1,TRBJ2-5,TRBD1,once,CSVGGQGGQETQYF,TGCAGCGTTGGGGGACAGGGAGGGCAAGAGACCCAGTACTTC
TRBV7-2,TRBJ1-6,NA,NA,CASSLTGGAGTRNSPLHF,TGTGCCAGCAGCTTGACTGGGGGGGCAGGTACGCGAAATTCACCCCTCCACTTT
TRBV2,TRBJ2-1,TRBD1,NA,CAGSDRGQLSGNEQFF,TGTGCCGGTTCGGACAGGGGGCAACTGAGTGGGAATGAGCAGTTCTTC
TRBV2,TRBJ2-5,NA,NA,CASARFFFKRTQQETQYF,TGTGCCAGCGCTAGGTTCTTTTTCAAACGGACACAGCAAGAGACCCAGTACTTC
TRBV27,TRBJ2-7,TRBD2,NA,CASSIGLGAYEQYF,TGTGCCAGCAGTATTGGACTAGGGGCCTACGAGCAGTACTTC
TRBV6-5,TRBJ1-1,NA,NA,CATYLGVRNTEAFF,TGTGCCACCTACCTAGGGGTAAGGAACACTGAAGCTTTCTTT
TRBV29-1,TRBJ2-7,NA,NA,CSVETAGYEQYF,TGCAGCGTTGAAACGGCAGGATACGAGCAGTACTTC
TRBV19,TRBJ2-2,NA,NA,CASRWGHDTGELFF,TGTGCCAGTAGGTGGGGGCACGACACCGGGGAGCTGTTTTTT
TRBV2,TRBJ2-3,TRBD1,NA,CASSEQGQDTDTQYF,TGTGCCAGCAGTGAACAGGGACAGGATACAGATACGCAGTATTTT
TRBV7-2,TRBJ1-2,NA,NA,CASSLGTEYGYTF,TGTGCCAGCAGCTTAGGCACAGAGTATGGCTACACCTTC
TRBV27,TRBJ1-1,NA,NA,CASSLAREGTEAFF,TGTGCCAGCAGTTTGGCCAGGGAGGGCACTGAAGCTTTCTTT